A single sample gave rise to the 30 T cell receptor beta chains below, sequenced in a study of cytomegalovirus exposure and HLA in healthy donors. The PCR contained 60 Vbeta and 13 Jbeta primers. Sequenced by immunoSEQ multiplex PCR; TCRdb stores in-frame clones only, minus some. This table holds approximately 160,000 clones, around 67% found once. The specimen sequenced was PBMCs. These receptor sequences come from a young woman in good health and CMV-seropositive.

The chain joins TRBV2 to TRBJ2-1; TRBD2 matches 13 bases. Looked up from germline, CDR1 is SNHLY and CDR2 is FYNNEI. The V and J ends lost 8 bases and 14 bases, in that order; junction bases with no gene match: 9. The CDR3 is made up of 13 amino acids. CDR3 DNA: TGTGCCAGCGTCGGACTAGCGGGAGTTTTCGAGTTCTTC. Protein product: CASVGLAGVFEFF.

V is TRBV29-1 and J is TRBJ2-1; D is ambiguous. V was pared by 4 bases and J by 2 bases, with 6 bases between. Germline-derived CDR1 and CDR2 are SQVTM and ANQGSEA. The CDR3 sequence is 12 residues long. CDR3 DNA sequence: TGCAGCGTTGTTCTTACCTACAATGAGCAGTTCTTC. It is translated as CSVVLTYNEQFF.

Here the CDR3 reads CASSRLTGGIAGELFF. CDR3 nucleotides: TGTGCCAGCAGCCGCTTGACAGGGGGCATAGCCGGGGAGCTGTTTTTT. The chain combines TRBV7-3 with TRBJ2-2, with 10 bases matching TRBD1. The V gene end was trimmed by 5 bases and the J gene end by 6 bases; junction bases not matched to a gene: 9. Germline values: CDR1 SGHTA, CDR2 FQGTGA. The CDR3 runs 16 residues.

This chain uses TRBV27 with TRBJ2-3; D gene uncertain. The CDR3 loop spans 12 amino acids. With 3 bases removed from V and 4 bases from J, the gap between germline ends came to 5 bases. Germline V gene lookup returns CDR1 MNHEY and CDR2 SMNVEV (reference sequence). DNA for the CDR3: TGTGCCAGCAGTTTTGAGGCAGATACGCAGTATTTT. This sequence encodes CASSFEADTQYF.

V gene TRBV7-9 combines with J gene TRBJ2-3, with D possibly being TRBD2 (5 bases). The CDR3 is 15 amino acids. V was pared by 5 bases and J by 2 bases, with 14 bases between. Germline V gene sequence: CDR1 SEHNR, CDR2 FQNEAQ (reference sequence). CDR3 nucleotides: TGTGCCAGCAGCGTCTCACGGCGGGTCACAGATACGCAGTATTTT. Its protein product is CASSVSRRVTDTQYF.

The J gene is TRBJ1-1, the V gene TRBV6-5; possible D gene TRBD1, 6 bases. The germline V gene has CDR1 MNHEY and CDR2 SVGAGI. The CDR3 consists of 15 residues. The V end was cut by 7 bases, the J end by 0 bases, with 15 bases between. CDR3 sequence reads: CASKRGNTMNTEAFF. The CDR3 DNA reads as TGTGCCAGCAAAAGGGGGAATACGATGAACACTGAAGCTTTCTTT.

The chain employs TRBV10-2 and TRBJ1-5; D not resolved. The CDR3 is 16 residues long. From germline, CDR1 is WSHSY and CDR2 SAAADI. V lost 0 bases, J lost 0 bases, and 9 bases lay in between. The chain's CDR3 is CASSESVTASNQPQHF. The DNA for the CDR3 is TGCGCCAGCAGTGAGTCGGTAACAGCTAGCAATCAGCCCCAGCATTTT.

The CDR3 nucleotides read TGTGCCAGCAGCTTATTAGTCACAGTACCCGTTGATACGCAGTATTTT. It codes for CASSLLVTVPVDTQYF. V usage is TRBV7-2 and J usage is TRBJ2-3; D is uncertain. CDR3 length equals 16 residues. Trimming took 2 bases from V and 6 from J, leaving 18 bases between them. Germline-derived CDR1 and CDR2 are SGHTA and FQGNSA.

This clone came up a few times. V usage is TRBV28 and J usage is TRBJ1-4; the match to TRBD1 covers 7 bases. The germline V gene has CDR1 MDHEN and CDR2 SYDVKM. The V segment lost 1 base and the J segment 6 bases; nucleotides outside the gene matches: 8. CDR3 length: 16 residues. This CDR3 reads CASSLSPTGRDEKLFF. Here the CDR3 DNA reads TGTGCCAGCAGTTTATCCCCGACAGGGCGGGATGAAAAACTGTTTTTT. The whole variable domain, remainder taken from reference TRBV28 and TRBJ1-4, is DVKVTQSSRYLVKRTGEKVFLECVQDMDHENMFWYRQDPGLGLRLIYFSYDVKMKEKGDIPEGYSVSREKKERFSLILESASTNQTSMYLCASSLSPTGRDEKLFFGSGTQLSVL.

The rearrangement joins TRBV27 to TRBJ2-7, with D hard to call. Per germline, CDR1 MNHEY and CDR2 SMNVEV (reference sequence). V was trimmed by 1 base and J by 2 bases, leaving 12 bases between them. The CDR3 is made up of 15 amino acids. The CDR3 protein is CASSLWAGQPYEQYF. CDR3 DNA sequence: TGTGCCAGCAGTTTATGGGCAGGCCAACCCTACGAGCAGTACTTC.

The chain links TRBV6-6 to TRBJ2-1; D might be TRBD2 (5 bases). Germline assignment: CDR1 MNHNY and CDR2 SVGAGI (reference sequence). Trimming cost V 6 bases and J 7 bases, with 13 bases left between them. The length of the CDR3 is 13 residues. CDR3 protein: CASRIARGNEQFF. The CDR3 bases are TGTGCCAGCAGGATAGCTCGGGGAAATGAGCAGTTCTTC.

The count of this clone is one. V usage is TRBV12-5 and J usage is TRBJ1-2; 8 bases are shared with TRBD1. The V gene's germline CDR1 is LGHNT and CDR2 FRNRAP. This CDR3 region has 12 residues. The V and J ends lost 2 bases and 13 bases, in that order; junction bases with no gene match: 6. The DNA for the CDR3 is TGTGCTAGTGGTTTGACCCGAGGACAGGGCACCTTC. This codes for CASGLTRGQGTF. The full variable domain, with the rest looked up from reference TRBV12-5 and TRBJ1-2, is DARVTQTPRHKVTEMGQEVTMRCQPILGHNTVFWYRQTMMQGLELLAYFRNRAPLDDSGMPKDRFSAEMPDATLATLKIQPSEPRDSAVYFCASGLTRGQGTFGSGTRLTVV.

The V and J genes are TRBV27 and TRBJ1-1, with D perhaps matching TRBD1 (5 bases). This CDR3 has 14 residues. The germline V and J ends were trimmed by 6 bases and 3 bases, with 14 bases remaining between them. Per the germline V gene, CDR1 is MNHEY and CDR2 is SMNVEV (reference sequence). In DNA, the CDR3 is TGTGCCAGCAGGCGGATTACAGGATACACTGAAGCTTTCTTT. It translates to CASRRITGYTEAFF.

This chain links TRBV29-1 with TRBJ1-2; tentatively, D is TRBD1 (5 bases). The CDR3 loop spans 12 amino acids. From germline, CDR1 is SQVTM and CDR2 ANQGSEA. V gave up 4 bases and J gave up 8 bases, with 14 bases separating them. CDR3 nucleotides: TGCAGCGTTGGACAGATAGGACGCGGCTACACCTTC. Its translation is CSVGQIGRGYTF.

This sequence joins TRBV5-5 and TRBJ1-1, with D maybe TRBD1 (5 bases). The CDR3 spans 16 residues. CDR1 and CDR2 (germline): SGHKS, YYEKEE (reference sequence). V was clipped by 0 bases and J by 0 bases, with 12 bases between them. The CDR3 loop is CASSLATAGLNTEAFF. The CDR3 bases are TGTGCCAGCAGCTTGGCTACGGCGGGGCTGAACACTGAAGCTTTCTTT. Using reference TRBV5-5 and TRBJ1-1 for the parts outside the CDR3, the full variable domain is DAGVTQSPTHLIKTRGQQVTLRCSPISGHKSVSWYQQVLGQGPQFIFQYYEKEERGRGNFPDRFSARQFPNYSSELNVNALLLGDSALYLCASSLATAGLNTEAFFGQGTRLTVV.

This clone showed up just once. The genes are TRBV10-3 and TRBJ1-1; 10 bases are a match to TRBD1. Germline V CDR1 and CDR2: ENHRY, SYGVKD. The CDR3 spans 14 residues. V trimming: 7 bases; J trimming: 0 bases; junction bases outside the gene matches: 2. For the CDR3, the DNA is TGTGCCATCAAAGGGACAGGGGTGAACACTGAAGCTTTCTTT. Translated: CAIKGTGVNTEAFF.

The sample holds a few counts of this clone. The V gene is TRBV6-5, the J gene TRBJ1-1; D is ambiguous. The ends were cut back, 2 bases at V and 0 bases at J, with 13 bases in the middle. CDR1 MNHEY and CDR2 SVGAGI come from the germline V gene. The CDR3 sequence is 16 residues long. This CDR3 reads CASSYTGGRVNTEAFF. In nucleotides, the CDR3 is TGTGCCAGCAGTTACACGGGAGGGAGAGTGAACACTGAAGCTTTCTTT.

This chain joins TRBV7-9 and TRBJ1-2, with D tentatively TRBD1 (5 bases). CDR3 length: 13 residues. The V and J ends lost 1 base and 8 bases respectively, with 11 bases between them. CDR1 is SEHNR and CDR2 is FQNEAQ in the germline V gene (reference sequence). CDR3 nucleotide sequence: TGTGCCAGCAGCTTAGGCGGGGGTGGGGGCTACACCTTC. Its protein product is CASSLGGGGGYTF.

This clone was seen a few times. The rearrangement links TRBV7-2 to TRBJ1-2; no clear D. This CDR3 has 16 residues. Germline V gene data show CDR1 as SGHTA and CDR2 as FQGNSA. The ends were cut back, 4 bases at V and 8 bases at J, with 23 bases in the middle. The CDR3 sequence is CASSSIPPAVAVGYTF. CDR3 nucleotide sequence: TGTGCCAGCAGCTCCATCCCGCCGGCCGTCGCGGTGGGCTACACCTTC.

The V gene is TRBV2, the J gene TRBJ2-1; TRBD1 matches at 7 bases. V lost 2 bases and J lost 5; bases outside the gene matches: 6. The germline gives CDR1 SNHLY, CDR2 FYNNEI. The CDR3 runs to 15 residues. The CDR3 nucleotides read TGTGCCAGCAGTGAATACGGGACAGCTAACAATGAGCAGTTCTTC. It yields the protein CASSEYGTANNEQFF.

The rearrangement uses TRBV6-5 and TRBJ2-1, with 9 bases that match TRBD2. The CDR3 is made up of 14 amino acids. The germline V gene encodes CDR1 MNHEY and CDR2 SVGAGI. J was trimmed by 15 bases and V by 1 base; bases with no gene match: 10. CDR3 protein: CASSYLSYEREVFF. The CDR3 nucleotides are TGTGCCAGCAGTTACTTGTCATATGAGCGGGAGGTGTTCTTC.

The rearrangement links TRBV27 to TRBJ2-5; 9 nucleotides match TRBD2. Germline CDR1 is MNHEY and CDR2 is SMNVEV (reference sequence). This CDR3 is built from 18 residues. The V segment lost 4 bases and the J segment 3 bases; nucleotides outside the gene matches: 15. The CDR3 spells CASSYGSGVLAGKETQYF. The CDR3 coding sequence is TGTGCCAGCAGTTATGGTTCAGGGGTTCTAGCGGGAAAAGAGACCCAGTACTTC.

This chain joins TRBV6-6 and TRBJ1-5; 10 nucleotides line up with TRBD1. CDR1 and CDR2 (germline): MNHNY, SVGAGI (reference sequence). V lost 2 bases and J lost 7; bases outside the gene matches: 2. CDR3 length: 14 amino acids. CDR3 loop: CASSYGTGEQPQHF. The CDR3 region has the DNA TGTGCCAGCAGTTACGGGACAGGGGAGCAGCCCCAGCATTTT.

CDR3 residues: CASSTGGTDTQYF. The DNA of the CDR3 is TGTGCCAGTAGTACAGGGGGCACAGATACGCAGTATTTT. V gene TRBV19 combines with J gene TRBJ2-3; perhaps TRBD1 as D (6 bases). There are 13 residues in the CDR3. Trimming pared 4 bases from V and 1 base from J, leaving 6 bases between. Germline loops: CDR1 LNHDA, CDR2 SQIVND (reference sequence). Full variable domain (rest looked up from reference TRBV19 and TRBJ2-3): DGGITQSPKYLFRKEGQNVTLSCEQNLNHDAMYWYRQDPGQGLRLIYYSQIVNDFQKGDIAEGYSVSREKKESFPLTVTSAQKNPTAFYLCASSTGGTDTQYFGPGTRLTVL.

V usage is TRBV28 and J usage is TRBJ1-5; TRBD1 aligns across 8 bases. V trimming: 6 bases; J trimming: 4 bases; junction bases outside the gene matches: 2. Germline lookup yields CDR1 MDHEN and CDR2 SYDVKM. This CDR3 spans 13 amino acids. The CDR3 protein is CASRRTGNQPQHF. The CDR3 nucleotides read TGTGCCAGCAGAAGGACAGGGAATCAGCCCCAGCATTTT.

This chain links TRBV5-1 with TRBJ2-4; weak D call: TRBD1 (5 bases). The CDR3 is 13 amino acids. Germline CDR1 is SGHRS and CDR2 is YFSETQ. Trimming shortened V by 4 bases and J by 12 bases, and 17 bases separated the two germline ends. CDR3 DNA sequence: TGCGCCAGCAGCGAGGACAACATTAGGGCTCAGTACTTC. This gives the protein CASSEDNIRAQYF. Filled out from reference TRBV5-1 and TRBJ2-4, the complete variable domain reads KAGVTQTPRYLIKTRGQQVTLSCSPISGHRSVSWYQQTPGQGLQFLFEYFSETQRNKGNFPGRFSGRQFSNSRSEMNVSTLELGDSALYLCASSEDNIRAQYFGAGTRLSVL.

V is TRBV6-5 and J is TRBJ1-1, with D perhaps TRBD1 (6 bases). The CDR3 length is 15 residues. V was pared by 0 bases and J by 5 bases, with 13 bases between. Germline CDR1 reads MNHEY; CDR2 reads SVGAGI. The CDR3 DNA follows: TGTGCCAGCAGTTACTCCTGGGGGCGGCATACTGAAGCTTTCTTT. Its protein is CASSYSWGRHTEAFF.

The chain employs TRBV5-1 and TRBJ1-6; 7 bases align to TRBD1. Trimming took 1 base from V and 9 from J; bases not matched to a gene: 10. Per the germline V gene, CDR1 is SGHRS and CDR2 is YFSETQ. The CDR3 is 16 residues long. The CDR3 DNA reads as TGCGCCAGCAGCTTGACCCTCGAGGGGGCAACTTCACCCCTCCACTTT. Amino acids: CASSLTLEGATSPLHF.

The chain links TRBV7-9 to TRBJ1-4; perhaps TRBD1 as D (5 bases). V was shortened by 3 bases and J by 11 bases, with 10 bases between the two germline ends. CDR1 is SEHNR, CDR2 FQNEAQ, per germline (reference sequence). The CDR3 covers 12 residues. CDR3 in amino acids: CASSLEEGKLFF. The CDR3 DNA follows: TGTGCCAGCAGCTTGGAGGAGGGGAAACTGTTTTTT.

The rearrangement uses TRBV6-1 and TRBJ1-5; 7 bases are shared with TRBD1. Trimming at V came to 4 bases and at J to 3 bases, leaving 6 bases not matched to a gene. CDR3 length: 15 amino acids. Germline-derived CDR1 and CDR2 are MNHNS and SASEGT. The CDR3 reads CASSVSGQSNQPQHF. CDR3 DNA sequence: TGTGCCAGCAGTGTATCGGGACAGTCCAATCAGCCCCAGCATTTT.